This T cell receptor beta chain was found in a study of shared clonotypes between healthy human individuals (dated by TCRdb to 2020 to 2022). With regard to the full study: The cohort included three men and a couple of women between 18 and 49 years of age. Between about 0.85 and 10 billion PBMCs per donor were obtained by leukapheresis. To increase sequencing depth and limit assay-specific biases, TCR repertoire library preparation and sequencing were carried out by different laboratories using diverse techniques. The study deeply sequenced blood TCR repertoires of about five healthy adults to estimate repertoire size and the extent of clonotype sharing between individuals. Per donor, three plates each were used for CD4 naive and CD4 memory, two for CD8 naive, and one for CD8 memory.

Comment on this clone: Its antigen remains undetermined. No qualities accompany the bases; no much larger clone lies one base away.

Germline trimming amounts to 10 bases on V and 4 bases on J, with 10 as the count of junction bases outside the gene matches. From the germline V gene, CDR1 is ENHRY and CDR2 is SYGVKD. Measured from the cysteine to the phenylalanine, the CDR3 is 14 residues long. Of the read, only the CDR3 DNA is kept; its 42 bases are in frame from base 1. The paper as a whole reports these results and caveats: Based on pairwise subsampling, the degree of clonotype sharing among donors was expected to be affected by sequencing depth. Rarefaction of sorted-subset datasets indicated incomplete sequencing despite the large sequencing depth. Clonotypes shared by all four sorted-subset donors showed higher generation probabilities than non-shared clonotypes. Roughly 5% of naive CD4, 3.5% of naive CD8, around 2.3% of memory CD4, and about 0.4% of memory CD8 clonotypes were shared across a few donors. Larger estimated clonotype richness was generally found for naive subsets than for memory subsets. Only blood was sampled, and tissue TCR repertoires likely differ from those in blood. Because the study included a small number of donors, the genetic and exposure-history diversity represented was limited.

Using the deep immunoSEQ assay, multiplex PCR amplified TCR CDR3 regions from genomic DNA. Extracted genomic DNA from each cell subset was spread evenly across all wells of several immunoSEQ 96-well plates, with each plate serving as a replicate. For sorted subsets, roughly 200 ng of genomic DNA, equivalent to 30,000 or so T cell genomes, went into each replicate PCR. Purified libraries were measured with a Qubit 3.0 fluorometer, size-checked on a Bioanalyzer 2100, and measured again with the KAPA Library Quantification kit. Every immunoSEQ 96-well plate was sequenced on a separate single-read 150-cycle Illumina NextSeq 550 flow cell. Turning to the authors' computational methods: Because the immunoSEQ output included only junctional sequences and no quality scores, the filtering could not be the same as the filtering used for full-length reads. Sequences were annotated with PyIR, a Python wrapper for IgBLAST v1.9, and V/J genes and CDR3 were assigned using IMGT germline references. Any read was removed if the V/J assignment was weak (E-value above 1e-6), the CDR3 was missing, or the read contained stop codons, out-of-frame junctions, or ambiguous translated residues. V3J clonotypes were defined by identical inferred V gene, J gene, and CDR3 amino acid sequence. To compute the percentage overlap between repertoires, the number of shared unique clonotypes was divided by the size of the smaller repertoire. Three approaches were used to assess repertoire richness: RTK rarefaction, the Chao1 estimator, and Recon v2.1 estimates of unobserved clonotypes. Generation probabilities for all TCRbeta clonotypes obtained by the gDNA method from a few donors were computed using OLGA. Entries here come from immuneACCESS through TCRdb and include only in-frame sequences with V and J called. Some clones fail to appear in such tables; in the studies checked, an unresolved V gene covers under half of the shortfall, and the cause of the remainder is unknown. V, J and clone size are taken as reported in that table, and D and trimming were inferred from the DNA itself. This sample comprises some 800,000 clones, about 91% of them detected only once. The top ten constitute around 24% of the sample.

CD8 naive samples were CD45RO-negative cells positively selected for CCR7, giving a CD45RA+CCR7+ population that excluded TemRA cells. Donors were healthy HIV-negative adults with no recently reported acute infections or vaccinations. Every donor was a Caucasian adult residing in Nashville, Tennessee, USA. Blood was collected by leukapheresis, and PBMCs were isolated by Ficoll-Histopaque density gradient centrifugation and then cryopreserved in liquid nitrogen vapor phase. Purity and quantity of every magnetically sorted T cell population were checked by analytical flow cytometry. Genomic DNA was isolated from every sorted fraction and measured by UV absorbance on a Nanodrop 2000c.

What was sequenced was naive CD8+ T cells sorted from blood. Taken with the paper, the label for cell subset or site translates to: CD45RA+CCR7+. The sequence derives from a man aged 30 to 45 in good health. Here the chain combines TRBV10-3 and TRBJ2-5; 9 central bases correspond to TRBD1. The CDR3 loop reads CATDRGDTGETQYF. The nucleotide sequence is TGTGCCACGGACAGGGGCGATACTGGAGAGACCCAGTACTTC.